One T cell receptor (beta chain) is described in this entry. The target antigen is unknown. Germline lookup yields CDR1 MNHEY and CDR2 SVGAGI. V lost 7 bases and J lost 6; bases outside the gene matches: 6. CDR3 length equals 14 residues. This specimen comes from a study of T cell responses to AZD1222 COVID-19 vaccine. General study results and limits: Just a handful of AZD1222 recipients tested seropositive at baseline. Donors were largely white British and mainly female; clonal diversity was possibly underestimated.

Here immunoSEQ multiplex PCR was the method, and the copy in TCRdb shows in-frame clones only, minus some. The profile covers some 140,000 clones, with 84% appearing a single time and about 4% taken by the ten largest. This receptor was identified in an adult in good health. J is TRBJ1-5 and V is TRBV6-5, with TRBD1 matching over 10 bases. This specimen was peripheral blood, taken on day 0 of AZD1222 vaccination. CDR3: CASTGTGVSQPQHF. The CDR3, as DNA: TGTGCCAGCACCGGGACAGGGGTGAGTCAGCCCCAGCATTTT.